The sequence of this T cell receptor (beta chain) was determined in a study of CD8 T cells in ankylosing spondylitis. Study-wide results and limits: Disease-associated clones were reportedly significantly overrepresented in matched ankylosing spondylitis synovial fluid. Made up of under ten highly homologous variants, a TCR beta motif appeared characteristic of ankylosing spondylitis blood.

Trimming at V came to 5 bases and at J to 6 bases, leaving 8 bases not matched to a gene. This CDR3 region has 15 residues. The germline CDR1 and CDR2 sequences are SGHRS and YFSETQ. TCR beta libraries were made by quantitative 5'-RACE with molecular barcodes. TCRdb reprocessed the 5' RACE reads via MiXCR and lists one record per CDR3 protein. The sample lists 150,000 or so distinct CDR3 sequences; approximately 9% were seen once. This clonotype has more than one count but fewer than ten. Its target is unknown. The sample taken for sequencing was blood, either unsorted or a sorted T cell fraction (not recorded which). The chain joins TRBV5-1 to TRBJ2-1; TRBD2 matches at 10 bases. This receptor was identified in a female donor with ankylosing spondylitis or in good health (not recorded which). The DNA for the CDR3 is TGCGCCAGCAGGGTAGCGGGGGGCATTGGCAATGAGCAGTTCTTC. Its protein product is CASRVAGGIGNEQFF.